This note documents a single T cell receptor beta chain sequence. Its specificity is not known. Treatment specified: around 19 received Ad26.COV2.S at low or high dose, single or two shots; about five received placebo; per-sample allocation not given. The study sampled participants on day 63 after the first vaccine or placebo injection. This entry belongs to a study of Ad26.COV2.S vaccination and SARS-CoV-2 variants. Study-wide background: Donor was assigned to the Ad26.COV2.S arm of trial COV1001. Donor got 5x10^10 or 1x10^11 viral particles of Ad26.COV2.S. General study results and limits: Spike-specific TCR breadth was greater after Ad26.COV2.S than placebo. Estimates derived from TCR breadth and depth analyses may have underestimated total T cell responses.

The method was immunoSEQ multiplex PCR; TCRdb's version includes in-frame clones alone and lacks a portion of them. Of 350,000 to 450,000 clones listed, roughly 84% are singletons. The V and J ends lost 5 bases and 2 bases, in that order; junction bases with no gene match: 4. This CDR3 comprises 14 residues. Germline V lookup: CDR1 SGHRS, CDR2 YFSETQ. V gene TRBV5-1 combines with J gene TRBJ2-7; the match to TRBD1 covers 10 bases. The source is a person between 18 and 65 years old who received the Ad26.COV2.S COVID-19 vaccine or a placebo. The sequencing used peripheral blood, collected in a trial of Ad26.COV2.S vaccine versus placebo. CDR3 protein: CASRGTGAAYEQYF. In DNA, the CDR3 is TGCGCCAGCAGGGGGACAGGGGCCGCCTACGAGCAGTACTTC. Together with reference TRBV5-1 and TRBJ2-7, the CDR3 gives the full variable domain: KAGVTQTPRYLIKTRGQQVTLSCSPISGHRSVSWYQQTPGQGLQFLFEYFSETQRNKGNFPGRFSGRQFSNSRSEMNVSTLELGDSALYLCASRGTGAAYEQYFGPGTRLTVT.